Detailed here is one TCR beta chain. This clone was seen once. It lacks a known antigen. Per-nucleotide qualities are absent, and no much larger clonotype sits a single base away. Per the publication, the time point label means: cells obtained before transplantation from donor or recipient. CD3+CD4+ and CD3+CD8+ populations were FACS-sorted from unstimulated pre-transplant donor and recipient cells taken from spleen or lymph nodes. Libraries came from the immunoSEQ multiplex PCR assay. For most patients, genomic DNA was isolated using the Qiagen DNeasy Blood and Tissue Kit and was shipped frozen to Adaptive Biotechnologies for TCR sequencing. For most patients, high-throughput TCR-beta CDR3 sequencing of genomic DNA was performed by Adaptive Biotechnologies. Per the original workflow: Adaptive's ImmunoSEQ software supplied the TCR sequencing data for roughly 17 patients, while MiXCR and VDJtools were used to process three other patients. To correct CD4 versus CD8 sorting errors, sequences present in both subsets at a frequency ratio below 5:1 were removed. CDR3 nucleotide sequences shared by donor and recipient were removed because the origin of these sequences could not be assigned. Alloreactive clones required at least 2-fold expansion over unstimulated cells and minimum CFSE-low frequency of 0.002% (template counts) or 0.001% (read counts). Clones were considered mappable if detected in sequenced pre-transplant spleen, lymph node, or MLR CFSE-low populations of the donor or recipient. Cumulative frequency of alloreactive clones was calculated as a percentage of all sequences weighted by copy number. TCRdb holds this immuneACCESS table with in-frame rearrangements only. Some clones are missing; in checked studies, unresolved V genes explain under half, and the rest has no known cause. That table supplies the V and J calls and clone size; D and trimming were determined from the DNA. This sample holds approximately 100,000 clones; roughly 90% were observed only once. The ten top clones hold around 0.11% of the sample.

The sample originates from a study of graft-versus-host responses after intestinal transplantation (dated by TCRdb to the early 2020s). Context from the whole study: Multivisceral, liver-intestinal, or isolated intestinal transplants were received by the recipients. Anti-thymocyte globulin induction was given to all recipients, followed by maintenance tacrolimus and steroids for approximately three years. After intestinal transplantation, graft-versus-host and host-versus-graft alloreactive T cell clones in the graft, circulation and bone marrow were tracked using bulk TCR-beta CDR3 sequencing. To identify alloreactive clones, pre-transplant mixed lymphocyte reaction products were sequenced and then compared with unstimulated pre-transplant donor and recipient T cells. Of the roughly 23 intestinal transplant recipients enrolled in the cohort, one of whom was a retransplant, 3 patients without pretransplant specimens were excluded. A peak of at least 4% donor T cells among recipient peripheral blood mononuclear cells was the definition used for donor T cell macrochimerism. Rather than being sequenced by the commercial service, samples from a few later patients were sequenced in-house on an Illumina MiSeq and processed with MiXCR. The full study reports these points: Early after transplant, declines in HvG clones were associated with peak levels of circulating GvH clones. High GvH to HvG T cell clonal ratios were observed in the allografts of patients with donor T cell macrochimerism. Conclusions were limited by the relatively low number and heterogeneity of intestinal transplant patients. GvH clones were detected in recipient bone marrow, and some of these GvH clones were observed earlier in ileal mucosa or blood, consistent with an intestinal mucosal origin.

The CDR3, from cysteine to phenylalanine, totals 13 residues. The sequence is cut down to CDR3 DNA, 39 bases in frame from base 1. CDR1 and CDR2 (LNHDA, SQIVND) derive from the germline V gene (reference sequence). The trim is 5 bases for V and 4 bases for J, with a gap of 11 bases between the germline ends. In this chain, TRBV19 is recombined with TRBJ1-2, with the identity of the D gene unclear. The TCR originated in a human donor who received an intestinal transplant. Here the sequenced sample was unstimulated CD4+ T cells sorted from spleen or lymph node cells, taken before intestinal transplant. The CDR3 reads CASSYGVPYGYTF. The bases are TGTGCCAGTAGTTACGGGGTCCCCTATGGCTACACCTTC.